Presented here are 14 T cell receptor beta chains from one specimen sequenced in a study of T cell changes during pregnancy in multiple sclerosis. Data came from immunoSEQ multiplex PCR; TCRdb stores just in-frame clones and leaves some out. The sample has about 80,000 clones, around 90% seen once. The source was peripheral blood, collected before pregnancy. The source of these receptors is a female donor with multiple sclerosis, enrolled in a pregnancy study.

The chain has TRBV5-1 and TRBJ2-3, with 7 bases aligning to TRBD2. J was trimmed by 0 bases and V by 5 bases; bases with no gene match: 6. From germline, CDR1 is SGHRS and CDR2 YFSETQ. The CDR3 is 15 residues long. In nucleotides, the CDR3 is TGCGCCAGCAGATTGAGCGGGAAAAGCACAGATACGCAGTATTTT. It specifies CASRLSGKSTDTQYF.

This clone was counted a single time. J is TRBJ2-1 and V is TRBV7-9; tentatively, D is TRBD1 (5 bases). Germline CDR1 and CDR2: SEHNR and FQNEAQ (reference sequence). The CDR3 covers 17 residues. V lost 1 base and J 0 bases, leaving 13 bases between the germline ends. The CDR3 DNA reads TGTGCCAGCAGCTTAGAAAAGGGGTGGAGCTCCTACAATGAGCAGTTCTTC. Residues: CASSLEKGWSSYNEQFF.

The chain recombines TRBV5-1 with TRBJ1-1, with 7 nucleotides matching TRBD1. CDR1 is SGHRS and CDR2 is YFSETQ in the germline V gene. The CDR3 is 15 amino acids. With V trimmed by 1 base and J by 5 bases, 8 bases remained unmatched. DNA of the CDR3: TGCGCCAGCAGCTTGCCCCTTACAGGGGAAACTGAAGCTTTCTTT. Its translation is CASSLPLTGETEAFF.

The chain has TRBV27 and TRBJ2-7, with D perhaps matching TRBD2 (6 bases). Germline lookup yields CDR1 MNHEY and CDR2 SMNVEV (reference sequence). The CDR3 extends over 14 amino acids. V gave up 4 bases and J gave up 2 bases, with 12 bases separating them. Here the CDR3 reads CASSSSAGPYEQYF. As DNA, the CDR3 is TGTGCCAGCAGTTCTAGCGCGGGACCCTACGAGCAGTACTTC.

J is TRBJ2-3 and V is TRBV5-1, with 9 bases identical to TRBD2. The CDR3 totals 18 residues. The V gene's germline CDR1 is SGHRS and CDR2 YFSETQ. V dropped 1 base and J dropped 4; count of bases not matched to a gene: 13. CDR3: CASSLNGGRAIGSDTQYF. CDR3 nucleotides: TGCGCCAGCAGCTTGAATGGCGGGAGGGCCATCGGATCAGATACGCAGTATTTT.

The chain links TRBV5-1 to TRBJ2-1; 9 nucleotides agree with TRBD1. The CDR3 length is 15 residues. Germline V gives CDR1 SGHRS, CDR2 YFSETQ. J lost 10 bases, V lost 2 bases, and 10 bases had no gene match. The CDR3, as DNA: TGCGCCAGCAGCTTCGGTCGGACAGGGGCCGGCGAGCAGTTCTTC. Translating it yields CASSFGRTGAGEQFF.

The chain carries TRBV19 and TRBJ1-5; D is perhaps TRBD1 (5 bases). The CDR3 consists of 14 residues. Trimming pared 5 bases from V and 8 bases from J, leaving 16 bases between. CDR1 LNHDA and CDR2 SQIVND come from the germline V gene (reference sequence). The CDR3 nucleotides read TGTGCCAGTAGTTCCGGGCAGGGTGATAAGCCCCAGCATTTT. It codes for CASSSGQGDKPQHF.

V usage is TRBV6-5 and J usage is TRBJ1-2, with TRBD1 matching 7 bases. CDR1 is MNHEY, CDR2 SVGAGI, per germline. The CDR3 totals 12 residues. The J segment lost 7 bases and the V segment lost 6 bases, leaving 5 bases of the junction unmatched. The CDR3 nucleotides read TGTGCCAGCAGACAGGGGTACTTTGGCTACACCTTC. This gives the protein CASRQGYFGYTF.

J is TRBJ1-1 and V is TRBV2; D gene unclear. Trimming pared 2 bases from V and 6 bases from J, leaving 10 bases between. The CDR3 is made up of 13 amino acids. Germline V gives CDR1 SNHLY, CDR2 FYNNEI. In DNA, the CDR3 is TGTGCCAGCAGTGAACCCGGGGATCCTGAAGCTTTCTTT. Encoded protein: CASSEPGDPEAFF.

The J gene is TRBJ2-3, the V gene TRBV18; a weak D match, TRBD2 (5 bases). Trimming removed 3 bases from V and 8 bases from J, with 12 bases in between. Germline-derived CDR1 and CDR2 are KGHSH and LQKENI. The CDR3 sequence is 13 residues long. The CDR3 sequence: CASSPEGLGTQYF. Here the CDR3 DNA reads TGTGCCAGCTCACCCGAGGGATTGGGTACGCAGTATTTT.

The rearrangement links TRBV7-9 to TRBJ1-4; weak D call: TRBD1 (5 bases). CDR1 and CDR2 from the germline V gene are SEHNR and FQNEAQ (reference sequence). The CDR3 sequence is 16 residues long. The V and J ends lost 0 bases and 4 bases respectively, with 12 bases between them. The CDR3 nucleotides are TGTGCCAGCAGCTTAGCGGGGGGGACGGGTAATGAAAAACTGTTTTTT. Its protein product is CASSLAGGTGNEKLFF.

J is TRBJ2-5 and V is TRBV29-1, with 7 positions matching TRBD2. This CDR3 region has 15 residues. The V gene's germline CDR1 is SQVTM and CDR2 ANQGSEA. After removal of 7 bases from V and 2 bases from J, the junction contained 13 bases not matched to a gene. The CDR3 region is CSANPRPGRQETQYF. In DNA form, the CDR3 reads TGCAGCGCCAACCCCAGGCCCGGGAGGCAAGAGACCCAGTACTTC.

This chain connects TRBV7-9 to TRBJ2-1; 7 nucleotides match TRBD1. V lost 2 bases to trimming and J lost 5 bases; unmatched junction nucleotides: 6. The CDR3 has 15 residues. Germline CDR1 reads SEHNR; CDR2 reads FQNEAQ (reference sequence). This chain's CDR3 is CASSLLGGPNNEQFF. In DNA form, the CDR3 reads TGTGCCAGCAGCTTATTAGGGGGCCCGAACAATGAGCAGTTCTTC.

This clone was detected only once. The gene calls are TRBV19 and TRBJ1-1, with TRBD1 matching over 7 bases. Trimming took 4 bases from V and 3 from J; bases not matched to a gene: 11. The CDR3 spans 16 residues. Per the germline V gene, CDR1 is LNHDA and CDR2 is SQIVND (reference sequence). The chain's CDR3 is CASSTTQDRADTEAFF. CDR3 DNA sequence: TGTGCCAGTAGTACTACCCAAGACAGGGCTGACACTGAAGCTTTCTTT. The entire variable domain, with the rest obtained from reference TRBV19 and TRBJ1-1, is as follows: DGGITQSPKYLFRKEGQNVTLSCEQNLNHDAMYWYRQDPGQGLRLIYYSQIVNDFQKGDIAEGYSVSREKKESFPLTVTSAQKNPTAFYLCASSTTQDRADTEAFFGQGTRLTVV.